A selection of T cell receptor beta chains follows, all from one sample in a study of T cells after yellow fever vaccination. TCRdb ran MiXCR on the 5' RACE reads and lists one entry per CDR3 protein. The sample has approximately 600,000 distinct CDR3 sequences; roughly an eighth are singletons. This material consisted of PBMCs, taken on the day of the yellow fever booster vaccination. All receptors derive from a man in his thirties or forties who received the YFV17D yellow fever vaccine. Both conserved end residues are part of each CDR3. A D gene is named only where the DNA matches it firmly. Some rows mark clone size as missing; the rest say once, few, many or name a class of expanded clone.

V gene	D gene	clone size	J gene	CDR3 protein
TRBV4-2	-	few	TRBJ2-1	CASSHSDEQFF
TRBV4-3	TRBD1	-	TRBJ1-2	CASSQDSAGGGYTF
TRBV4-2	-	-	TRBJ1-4	CASSQDTEESRKLFF
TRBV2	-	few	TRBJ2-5	CASRTGTVQETQYF
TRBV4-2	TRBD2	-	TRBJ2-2	CASRRTSGANTGELFF
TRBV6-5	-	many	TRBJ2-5	CATRGGKTQYF
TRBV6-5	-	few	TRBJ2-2	CASRYTANTGELFF
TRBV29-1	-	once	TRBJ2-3	CSVDDTGTDTQYF
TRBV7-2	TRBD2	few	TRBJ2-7	CASSVMLSGKYEQYF
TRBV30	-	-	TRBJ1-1	CAWSDLSEAFF
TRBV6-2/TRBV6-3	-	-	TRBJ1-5	CASSYAQQPQHF
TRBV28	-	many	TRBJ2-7	CASSFSASSYEQYF
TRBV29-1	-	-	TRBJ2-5	CSVDERSETQYF
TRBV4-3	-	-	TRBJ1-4	CASSQNSHNEKLFF
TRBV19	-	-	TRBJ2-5	CASSVQRSQETQYF
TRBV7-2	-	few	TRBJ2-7	CASSLDQVPSYEQYF